Below, 11 T cell receptor beta chains from the same sample are listed, as sequenced in a study of graft-versus-host responses after intestinal transplantation. The authors plated around 200,000 CFSE-labeled responder cells with around 200,000 irradiated, violet-dye-labeled stimulator cells. Here immunoSEQ multiplex PCR was the method, and the copy in TCRdb shows in-frame clones only, minus some. The sample carries approximately 14,000 clones, 33% recorded once. The specimen comprised alloreactive CD8+ T cells from a mixed lymphocyte reaction culture, sampled before intestinal transplant. As for subset: CFSE-low proliferating T cells sorted from approximately six-day pre-transplant mixed lymphocyte reaction (GvH or HvG direction). These receptors all stem from a human patient who received an intestinal transplant.

This clone appeared a few times. V gene TRBV30 combines with J gene TRBJ2-1; 10 bases align to TRBD1. V shed 3 bases and J 8 bases; nucleotides not matched to a gene: 7. The CDR3 has 14 amino acids. Germline V lookup: CDR1 GTSNPN, CDR2 SVGIG (reference sequence). The CDR3 bases are TGTGCCTGGAGCCCCGGGACAGGGGAATATGAGCAGTTCTTC. It specifies CAWSPGTGEYEQFF. The full variable domain, with the rest looked up from reference TRBV30 and TRBJ2-1, is SQTIHQWPATLVQPVGSPLSLECTVEGTSNPNLYWYRQAAGRGLQLLFYSVGIGQISSEVPQNLSASRPQDRQFILSSKKLLLSDSGFYLCAWSPGTGEYEQFFGPGTRLTVL.

The J gene is TRBJ2-2, the V gene TRBV7-9; the D is unclear. Between the trimmed V and J ends, which lost 2 bases and 4 bases, there was a span of 5 bases. Per the germline V gene, CDR1 is SEHNR and CDR2 is FQNEAQ (reference sequence). This CDR3 contains 13 residues. The CDR3 region is CASSLYTTGELFF. CDR3 nucleotide sequence: TGTGCCAGCAGCTTATACACCACCGGGGAGCTGTTTTTT.

A few counts support this clone. J is TRBJ2-1 and V is TRBV5-4; TRBD2 agrees at 11 bases. There are 18 residues in the CDR3. Germline V lookup: CDR1 SGHNT, CDR2 YYREEE (reference sequence). V gave up 0 bases and J gave up 2 bases; unmatched junction bases: 7. For the CDR3, the DNA is TGTGCCAGCAGCTTGGACCTAGCGGGGGGTCTAACCTACAATGAGCAGTTCTTC. Translation gives CASSLDLAGGLTYNEQFF.

The sample holds a few counts of this clone. The chain combines TRBV11-2 with TRBJ1-1; 8 bases are shared with TRBD1. This CDR3 comprises 17 residues. Unmatched junction bases numbered 11, after V lost 2 bases and J lost 3 bases. Germline assignment: CDR1 SGHAT and CDR2 FQNNGV. The CDR3: CASSLNRGFRGDTEAFF. CDR3 DNA: TGTGCCAGCAGCTTAAACAGGGGGTTTAGAGGAGACACTGAAGCTTTCTTT. The whole variable domain, filled in from reference TRBV11-2 and TRBJ1-1, reads EAGVAQSPRYKIIEKRQSVAFWCNPISGHATLYWYQQILGQGPKLLIQFQNNGVVDDSQLPKDRFSAERLKGVDSTLKIQPAKLEDSAVYLCASSLNRGFRGDTEAFFGQGTRLTVV.

Sample share makes this clone medium-sized. This chain joins TRBV4-3 and TRBJ2-1; weak D call: TRBD2 (5 bases). This CDR3 is 15 amino acids long. V was trimmed by 2 bases and J by 8 bases, leaving 16 bases between them. The germline gives CDR1 LGHNA, CDR2 YSLEER. The CDR3 reads CASSQFRGRSDEQFF. CDR3 DNA sequence: TGCGCCAGCAGCCAATTCCGGGGAAGATCGGATGAGCAGTTCTTC.

The gene calls are TRBV4-3 and TRBJ1-2; TRBD1 might be the D (5 bases). In germline, CDR1 is LGHNA, CDR2 YSLEER. Trimming pared 0 bases from V and 7 bases from J, leaving 12 bases between. The CDR3 is made up of 14 amino acids. The CDR3, as DNA: TGCGCCAGCAGCCAAGACTGGGGCGGGGGTGGCTACACCTTC. Translation gives CASSQDWGGGGYTF.

This clone was observed a handful of times. The genes are TRBV11-2 and TRBJ2-7, with TRBD1 identical over 8 bases. This CDR3 has 14 amino acids. The V and J ends lost 3 bases and 3 bases, in that order; junction bases with no gene match: 4. The V gene's germline CDR1 is SGHAT and CDR2 FQNNGV. CDR3 coding DNA: TGTGCCAGCAGCTTCGGACAGGGAGGCTACGAGCAGTACTTC. Translated: CASSFGQGGYEQYF.

This chain uses TRBV10-2 with TRBJ1-2, with 8 bases fitting TRBD1. This CDR3 comprises 16 residues. Germline CDR1 reads WSHSY; CDR2 reads SAAADI. V lost 0 bases and J lost 10; bases outside the gene matches: 13. This chain's CDR3 is CASSESKVDRGKDYTF. CDR3 coding DNA: TGCGCCAGCAGTGAGTCGAAAGTTGACAGGGGAAAAGACTACACCTTC.

This clone is a singleton in its sample. The rearrangement joins TRBV11-3 to TRBJ2-7; the match to TRBD1 covers 7 bases. From germline, CDR1 is SGHNT and CDR2 YENEEA. The junction had 2 bases not matched to a gene; V was cut back by 1 base and J by 2 bases. The CDR3 consists of 14 residues. In DNA, the CDR3 is TGTGCCAGCAGCTTAGCGCAGGGGGCCTACGAGCAGTACTTC. Protein sequence: CASSLAQGAYEQYF.

CDR3 residues: CASSAQGDSYNEQFF. The CDR3 nucleotides read TGTGCCAGCAGCGCCCAGGGGGACTCCTACAATGAGCAGTTCTTC. The V and J genes are TRBV9 and TRBJ2-1, with 7 bases aligning to TRBD1. V was pared by 3 bases and J by 0 bases, with 3 bases of the junction left unmatched. This CDR3 is built from 15 residues. The germline CDR1 and CDR2 sequences are SGDLS and YYNGEE.

This clone was seen more than once but under ten times. The J gene is TRBJ2-3, the V gene TRBV7-9, with D tentatively TRBD1 (6 bases). Deletions cut 5 bases from V and 6 bases from J, with 18 bases between. The CDR3 is made up of 15 amino acids. Germline V CDR1 and CDR2: SEHNR, FQNEAQ (reference sequence). The CDR3 loop is CASSPRDILFDTQYF. Written as DNA, the CDR3 is TGTGCCAGCAGCCCCCGGGACATACTTTTTGATACGCAGTATTTT. Full variable domain (missing parts from reference TRBV7-9 and TRBJ2-3): DTGVSQNPRHKITKRGQNVTFRCDPISEHNRLYWYRQTLGQGPEFLTYFQNEAQLEKSRLLSDRFSAERPKGSFSTLEIQRTEQGDSAMYLCASSPRDILFDTQYFGPGTRLTVL.